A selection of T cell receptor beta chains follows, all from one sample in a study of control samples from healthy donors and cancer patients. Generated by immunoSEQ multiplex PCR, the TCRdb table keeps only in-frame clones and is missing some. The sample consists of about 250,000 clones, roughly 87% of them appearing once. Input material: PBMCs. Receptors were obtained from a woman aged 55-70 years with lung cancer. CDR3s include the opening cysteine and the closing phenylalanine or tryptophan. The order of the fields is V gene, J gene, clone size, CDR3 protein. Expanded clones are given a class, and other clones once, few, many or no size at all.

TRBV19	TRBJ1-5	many	CASSMPGGSNQPQHF
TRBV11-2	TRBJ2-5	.	CASSPTSGETQYF
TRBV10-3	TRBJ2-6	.	CAISRPGANVLTF
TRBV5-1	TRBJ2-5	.	CASAGTGDRHLPETQYF
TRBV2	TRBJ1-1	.	CASSDEWTGGLTEAFF
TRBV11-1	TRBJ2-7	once	CASSLTGSSYEQYF
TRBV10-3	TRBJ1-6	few	CAIRGDLDKDSPLHF
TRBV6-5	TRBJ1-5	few	CASSYPGTTLGQPQHF
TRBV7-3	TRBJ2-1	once	CASSSQGNEQFF
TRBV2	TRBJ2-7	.	CASKLADQSYEQYF
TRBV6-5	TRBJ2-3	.	CASRLAGVADTQYF
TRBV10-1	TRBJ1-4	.	CASSESRSREKLFF
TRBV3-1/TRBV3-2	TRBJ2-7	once	CASSQNYFPGTSSSYEQYF
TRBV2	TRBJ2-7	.	CASSGQRVSYEQYF
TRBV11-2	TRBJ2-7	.	CASSLSSGRTSYEQYF
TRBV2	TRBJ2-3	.	CATREDRVTDTQYF
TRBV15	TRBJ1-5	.	CATSLKRGGSNQPQHF
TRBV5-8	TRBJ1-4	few	CASSSPQGSRRNEKLFF
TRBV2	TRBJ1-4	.	CASSEESSGNEKLFF
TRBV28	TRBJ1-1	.	CASKTGGTEAFF
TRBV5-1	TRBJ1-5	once	CASSLEGGNQPQHF
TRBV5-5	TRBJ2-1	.	CASSLGAALISYNEQFF
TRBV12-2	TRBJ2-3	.	CASHKSGTSGGPDTQYF
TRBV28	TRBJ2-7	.	CASSPLAGGPEQYF
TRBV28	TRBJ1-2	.	CASSSGQGKGYGYTF
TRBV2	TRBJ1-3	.	CASRTGGSGNTIYF
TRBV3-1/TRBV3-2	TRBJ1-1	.	CASSSPPGNTEAFF
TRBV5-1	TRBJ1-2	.	CASSRDRPLSNYGYTF
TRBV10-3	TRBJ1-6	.	CAISESKGGGSPLHF
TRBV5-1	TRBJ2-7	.	CASSLAGRADHEYF
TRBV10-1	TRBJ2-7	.	CASSGTSLAEQYF
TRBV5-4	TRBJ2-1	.	CASSLTANEQFF
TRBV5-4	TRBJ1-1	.	CASSLPGQGRTEAFF
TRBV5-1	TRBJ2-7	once	CASSPQGLAGGGYEQYF
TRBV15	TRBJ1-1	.	CATSRDNAEAFF
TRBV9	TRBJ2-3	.	CASSVVLSDTQYF
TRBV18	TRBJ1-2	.	CASSAGTVNYGYTF
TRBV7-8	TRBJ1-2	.	CASSLANRGLDYGYTF
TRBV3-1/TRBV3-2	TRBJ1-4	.	CASSQAPRGEKLFF
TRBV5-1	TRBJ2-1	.	CASSDAPTGERSDEQFF
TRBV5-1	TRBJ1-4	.	CASSSGQIGEKLFF
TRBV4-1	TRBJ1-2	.	CASSQDLSALYGYTF
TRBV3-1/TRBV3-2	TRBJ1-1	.	CASSLGGGWTEAFF
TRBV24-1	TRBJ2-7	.	CATSDPGREDYEQYF
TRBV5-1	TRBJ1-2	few	CASSFQMTGKLGYTF
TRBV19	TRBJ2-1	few	CASSLEGKFGTGVLDEQFF
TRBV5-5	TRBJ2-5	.	CASSLNPSGSQETQYF
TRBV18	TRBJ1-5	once	CASSPEGYNSNQPQHF
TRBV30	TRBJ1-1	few	CAWSADQRAFF
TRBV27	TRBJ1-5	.	CASSLSEGQPQHF
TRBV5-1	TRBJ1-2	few	CASSSGQGARGYTF
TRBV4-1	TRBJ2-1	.	CASSHLPPGLYNEQFF